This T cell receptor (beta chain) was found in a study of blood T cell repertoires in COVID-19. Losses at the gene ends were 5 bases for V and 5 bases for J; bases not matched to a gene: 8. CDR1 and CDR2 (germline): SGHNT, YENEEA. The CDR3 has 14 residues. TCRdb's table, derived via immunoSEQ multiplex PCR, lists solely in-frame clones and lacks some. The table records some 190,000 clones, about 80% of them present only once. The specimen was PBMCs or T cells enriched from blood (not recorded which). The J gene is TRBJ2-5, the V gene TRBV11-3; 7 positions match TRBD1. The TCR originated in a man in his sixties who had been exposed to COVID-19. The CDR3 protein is CASSRNRGGETQYF. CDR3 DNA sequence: TGTGCCAGCAGCCGAAACAGGGGCGGGGAGACCCAGTACTTC. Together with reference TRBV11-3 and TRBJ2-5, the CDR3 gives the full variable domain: EAGVVQSPRYKIIEKKQPVAFWCNPISGHNTLYWYLQNLGQGPELLIRYENEEAVDDSQLPKDRFSAERLKGVDSTLKIQPAELGDSAVYLCASSRNRGGETQYFGPGTRLLVL.